This entry concerns a single TCR beta chain. This clone was recorded at least ten times. Its antigen remains unidentified. No clone much larger than this one lies a single base away; base qualities are absent. The entire amount of isolated RNA was reverse transcribed using the High Capacity cDNA Reverse Transcription Kit, so the sequenced TCRB transcripts were expressed ones. Deep immunoSEQ sequencing was performed on naive, central memory and regulatory T cell samples, with an average of roughly 3.6 million total reads per sample. Sorted cells were lysed in RLT buffer and RNA was extracted with DNase-treated RNeasy Micro or Mini kits, depending on cell number. Each cell subset was processed separately to prevent cross-contamination, with patient and healthy donor samples processed together. The immunoSEQ multiplex PCR was used to amplify TCRB sequences from cDNA, generating 87-bp fragments that spanned the CDR3 region. Sequencing of the amplicons was done on the Illumina HiSeq platform. In the original analysis: PCR bias was computationally corrected using synthetic template baselines, reads within Hamming distance 2 were collapsed, and singletons that could not be merged were discarded. By aligning reads against IMGT, V, D and J genes, CDR3 length, and insertions or deletions at six rearrangement sites were assigned. Within each subset, clonotype counts were normalized to sorted cell number, and only after that were true diversity and Gini coefficients computed with the tcR R package. Repertoire sharing was quantified using the overlap coefficient calculated on TCRB nucleotide sequences. Out-of-frame TCRB sequences from naive cells were analyzed as a proxy for the pre-selection repertoire. Here the immuneACCESS table is served through TCRdb, limited to in-frame sequences with V and J called. Missing clones are a known gap in these copies; in checked studies unresolved V genes cover under half, and the rest lacks a known reason. V, J and clone size are taken as reported in that table, and D and trimming were inferred from the DNA itself. The sample table holds 350,000 to 450,000 clones, of which 14% were seen once. Roughly 0.038% of the sample belongs to the ten largest clones.

CDR3 length: 12 amino acids, cysteine to phenylalanine. The CDR3 DNA has 36 bases and is translated from base 1. Germline trimming amounts to 3 bases on V and 8 bases on J, with 5 as the count of junction bases outside the gene matches. Sequences GTSNPN (CDR1) and SVGIG (CDR2) are obtained from the germline V gene (reference sequence). The record originates from a study of beta chain features in type 1 diabetes (dated by TCRdb to between 2017 and 2018). With regard to the full study: Patients and healthy donors did not differ in mean age, gender distribution, total cell number or subset yield. A total of around 110,000,000 sorted cells were examined across all samples, and RNA yield correlated strongly with the number of cells per subset. Whereas all 28 donors provided naive and central memory subsets, regulatory and stem cell-like memory subsets were isolated from just 8 patients and roughly 8 healthy donors. The study compared TCRB repertoires of sorted circulating CD4+ T cell subsets between recently diagnosed type 1 diabetes patients and matched healthy donors.

What the research found in general, with its limitations: HLA sub-analyses involved small numbers of individuals, so any influence of HLA type on TCRB rearrangement remained unresolved. The naive, central memory and regulatory TCRB repertoires appeared to resemble one another more closely among patients than among healthy donors. Because cDNA was sequenced instead of genomic DNA, highly expressing activated cells could be over-represented, though the groups showed no difference in activation or CD3 levels. Type 1 diabetes patients showed a moderate but significant shortening of TCRB CDR3 length in all four CD4+ subsets. Shorter templates might be favored by PCR, yet because patient and control samples were amplified and corrected together, any such skew would affect both groups equally. Patients with type 1 diabetes made fewer insertions and deleted more nucleotides at VDJ recombination sites, implying thymic rearrangement abnormalities.

Each donor gave one peripheral blood draw, roughly 0.11 L on average, collected into heparinised tubes. Using a panel that included CD45RO, CCR7, CD25, CD127, CD95 and CD27, naive, central memory, regulatory and stem cell-like memory CD4+ T cells were sorted on a BD FACSAria II. A purity above 98% was achieved for all sorted populations. Right away, PBMCs were isolated by Lymphoprep density gradient centrifugation and were stained directly, with no culture step. Samples were stained and sorted in pairs, with one healthy donor and one patient per experiment, so that batch effects were minimized. The source of this sequence is a man under 40 in good health. The sample consisted of naive CD4+ T cells from blood. Read against the paper, the sample's cell subset or site label means: true naive CD4+ T cells. The chain was built from TRBV30 and TRBJ2-3; TRBD1 fits 7 bases in the junction. CDR3 reads: CAWRTAGGTQYF. The DNA reads as follows: TGTGCCTGGAGGACCGCAGGGGGTACGCAGTATTTT.